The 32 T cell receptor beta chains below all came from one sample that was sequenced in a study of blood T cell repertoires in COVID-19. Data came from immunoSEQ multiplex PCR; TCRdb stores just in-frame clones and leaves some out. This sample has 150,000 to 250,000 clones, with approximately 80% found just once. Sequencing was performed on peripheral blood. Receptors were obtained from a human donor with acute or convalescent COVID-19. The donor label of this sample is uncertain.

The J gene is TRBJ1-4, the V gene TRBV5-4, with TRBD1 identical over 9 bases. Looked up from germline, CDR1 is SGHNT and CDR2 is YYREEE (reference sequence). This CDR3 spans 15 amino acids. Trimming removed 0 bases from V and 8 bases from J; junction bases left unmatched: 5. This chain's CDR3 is CASSLAGQGGEKLFF. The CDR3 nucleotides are TGTGCCAGCAGCTTGGCGGGACAGGGAGGCGAAAAACTGTTTTTT.

The CDR3 DNA is TGTGCCAGTAGTTCGGCAGGGGACAAAGAAAAACTGTTTTTT. Protein product: CASSSAGDKEKLFF. The V and J genes are TRBV19 and TRBJ1-4; D possibly corresponds to TRBD1 (6 bases). The ends were cut back, 5 bases at V and 8 bases at J, with 15 bases in the middle. Germline V CDR1 and CDR2: LNHDA, SQIVND (reference sequence). The CDR3 spans 14 residues.

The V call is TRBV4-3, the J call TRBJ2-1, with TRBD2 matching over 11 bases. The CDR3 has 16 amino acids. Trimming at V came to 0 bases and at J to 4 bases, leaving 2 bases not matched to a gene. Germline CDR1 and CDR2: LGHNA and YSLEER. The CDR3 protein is CASSQDRLAGYNEQFF. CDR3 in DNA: TGCGCCAGCAGCCAAGATCGACTAGCGGGGTACAATGAGCAGTTCTTC.

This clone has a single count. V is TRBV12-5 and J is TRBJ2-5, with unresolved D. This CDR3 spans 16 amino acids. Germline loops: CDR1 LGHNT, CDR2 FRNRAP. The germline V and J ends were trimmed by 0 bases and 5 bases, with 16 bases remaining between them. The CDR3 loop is CASGLVPSLLVETQYF. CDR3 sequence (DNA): TGTGCTAGTGGTTTGGTACCCAGTCTCCTCGTCGAGACCCAGTACTTC.

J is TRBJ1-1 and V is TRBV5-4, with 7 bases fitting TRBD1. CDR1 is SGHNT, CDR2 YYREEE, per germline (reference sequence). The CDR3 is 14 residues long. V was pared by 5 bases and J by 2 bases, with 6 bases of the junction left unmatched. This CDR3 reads CASRRQGSNTEAFF. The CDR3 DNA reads TGTGCCAGCAGACGACAGGGAAGTAACACTGAAGCTTTCTTT.

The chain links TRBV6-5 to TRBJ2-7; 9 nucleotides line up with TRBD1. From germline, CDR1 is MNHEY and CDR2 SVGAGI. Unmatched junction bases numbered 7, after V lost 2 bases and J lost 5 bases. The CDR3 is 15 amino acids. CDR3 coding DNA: TGTGCCAGCAGTTACAGTCTGGACAGGGGCAACGAGCAGTACTTC. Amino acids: CASSYSLDRGNEQYF.

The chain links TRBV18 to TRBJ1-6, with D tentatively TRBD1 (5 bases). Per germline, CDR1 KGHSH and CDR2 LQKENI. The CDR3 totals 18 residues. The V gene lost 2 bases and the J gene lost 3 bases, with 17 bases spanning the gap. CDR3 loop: CASSPWEAGGSYNSPLHF. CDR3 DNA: TGTGCCAGCTCACCATGGGAAGCCGGGGGAAGCTATAATTCACCCCTCCACTTT.

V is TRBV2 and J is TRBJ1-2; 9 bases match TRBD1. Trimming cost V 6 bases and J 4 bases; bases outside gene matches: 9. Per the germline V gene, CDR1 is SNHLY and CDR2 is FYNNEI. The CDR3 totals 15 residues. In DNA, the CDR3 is TGTGCCAGCAGCCAACGACAGGGGGGATTCTATGGCTACACCTTC. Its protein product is CASSQRQGGFYGYTF.

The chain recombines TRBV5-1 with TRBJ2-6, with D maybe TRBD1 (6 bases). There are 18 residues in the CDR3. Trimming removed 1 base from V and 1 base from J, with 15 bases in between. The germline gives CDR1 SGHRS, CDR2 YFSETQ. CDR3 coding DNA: TGCGCCAGCAGCTTGTGGGCAGGGGAAGGGTCTGGGGCCAACGTCCTGACTTTC. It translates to CASSLWAGEGSGANVLTF.

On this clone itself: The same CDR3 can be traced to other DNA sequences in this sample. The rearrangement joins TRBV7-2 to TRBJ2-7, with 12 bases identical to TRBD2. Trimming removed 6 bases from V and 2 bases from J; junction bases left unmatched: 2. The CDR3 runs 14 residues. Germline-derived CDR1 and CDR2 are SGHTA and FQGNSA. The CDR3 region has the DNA TGTGCCAGCAGTCTAGCGGGAGGGCCCTACGAGCAGTACTTC. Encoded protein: CASSLAGGPYEQYF.

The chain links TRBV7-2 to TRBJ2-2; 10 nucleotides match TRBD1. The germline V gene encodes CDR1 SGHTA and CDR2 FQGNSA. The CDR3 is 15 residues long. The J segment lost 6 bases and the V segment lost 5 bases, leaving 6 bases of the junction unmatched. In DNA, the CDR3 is TGTGCCAGCAGCGATCTCGGGACAGGGGCCGGGGAGCTGTTTTTT. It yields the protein CASSDLGTGAGELFF.

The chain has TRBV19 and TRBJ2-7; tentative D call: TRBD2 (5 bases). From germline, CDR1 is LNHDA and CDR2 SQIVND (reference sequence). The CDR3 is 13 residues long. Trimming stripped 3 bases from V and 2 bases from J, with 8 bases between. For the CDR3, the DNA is TGTGCCAGTAGTATCCTCGGGGCCTACGAGCAGTACTTC. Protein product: CASSILGAYEQYF.

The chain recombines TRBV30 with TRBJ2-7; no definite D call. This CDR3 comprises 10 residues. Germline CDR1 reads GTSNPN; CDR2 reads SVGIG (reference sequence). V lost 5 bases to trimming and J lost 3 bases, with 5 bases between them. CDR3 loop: CAWGVYEQYF. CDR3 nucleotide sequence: TGTGCCTGGGGCGTCTACGAGCAGTACTTC.

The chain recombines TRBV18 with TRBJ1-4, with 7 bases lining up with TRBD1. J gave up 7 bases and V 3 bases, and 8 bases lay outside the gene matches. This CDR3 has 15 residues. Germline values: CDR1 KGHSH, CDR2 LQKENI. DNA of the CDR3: TGTGCCAGCTCACCTAACGAGGGGGCGCCTGAAAAACTGTTTTTT. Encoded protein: CASSPNEGAPEKLFF. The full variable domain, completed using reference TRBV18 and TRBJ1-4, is NAGVMQNPRHLVRRRGQEARLRCSPMKGHSHVYWYRQLPEEGLKFMVYLQKENIIDESGMPKERFSAEFPKEGPSILRIQQVVRGDSAAYFCASSPNEGAPEKLFFGSGTQLSVL.

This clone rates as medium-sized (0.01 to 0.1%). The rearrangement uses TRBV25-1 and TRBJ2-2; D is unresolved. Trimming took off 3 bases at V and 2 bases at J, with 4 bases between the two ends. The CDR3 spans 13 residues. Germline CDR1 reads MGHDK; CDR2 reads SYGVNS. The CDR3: CASSDRNTGELFF. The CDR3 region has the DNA TGTGCCAGCAGTGACAGAAACACCGGGGAGCTGTTTTTT.

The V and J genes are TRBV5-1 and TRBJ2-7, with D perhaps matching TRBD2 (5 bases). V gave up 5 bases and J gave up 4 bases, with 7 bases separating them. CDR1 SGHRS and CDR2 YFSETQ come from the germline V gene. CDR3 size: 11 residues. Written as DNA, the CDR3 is TGCGCCAGCAGGGGAGAATACGAGCAGTACTTC. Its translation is CASRGEYEQYF. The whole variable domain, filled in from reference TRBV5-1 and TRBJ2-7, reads KAGVTQTPRYLIKTRGQQVTLSCSPISGHRSVSWYQQTPGQGLQFLFEYFSETQRNKGNFPGRFSGRQFSNSRSEMNVSTLELGDSALYLCASRGEYEQYFGPGTRLTVT.

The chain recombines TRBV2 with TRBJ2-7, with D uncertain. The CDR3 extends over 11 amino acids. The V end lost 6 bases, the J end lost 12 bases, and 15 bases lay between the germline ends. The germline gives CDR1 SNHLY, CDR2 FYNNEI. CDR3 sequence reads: CASSGTENPYF. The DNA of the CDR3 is TGTGCCAGCAGCGGCACGGAGAATCCGTACTTC.

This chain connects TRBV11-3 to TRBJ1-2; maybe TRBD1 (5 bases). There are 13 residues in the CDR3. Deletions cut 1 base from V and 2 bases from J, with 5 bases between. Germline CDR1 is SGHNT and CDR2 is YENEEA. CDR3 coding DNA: TGTGCCAGCAGCTTAGGGGGCAACTATGGCTACACCTTC. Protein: CASSLGGNYGYTF.

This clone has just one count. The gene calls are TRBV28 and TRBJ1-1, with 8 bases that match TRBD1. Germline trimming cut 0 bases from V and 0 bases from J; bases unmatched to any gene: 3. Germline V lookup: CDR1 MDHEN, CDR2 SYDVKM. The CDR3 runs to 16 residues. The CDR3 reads CASSLWRTGMNTEAFF. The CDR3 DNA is TGTGCCAGCAGTTTATGGCGGACAGGGATGAACACTGAAGCTTTCTTT.

In nucleotides, the CDR3 is TGTGCCAGTAGTATAAGGGGACAGGCGAGCGAGCAGTACTTC. It yields the protein CASSIRGQASEQYF. This sequence joins TRBV19 and TRBJ2-7; TRBD1 agrees at 8 bases. This CDR3 is built from 14 residues. Germline trimming cut 2 bases from V and 6 bases from J; bases unmatched to any gene: 6. Germline V CDR1 and CDR2: LNHDA, SQIVND (reference sequence).

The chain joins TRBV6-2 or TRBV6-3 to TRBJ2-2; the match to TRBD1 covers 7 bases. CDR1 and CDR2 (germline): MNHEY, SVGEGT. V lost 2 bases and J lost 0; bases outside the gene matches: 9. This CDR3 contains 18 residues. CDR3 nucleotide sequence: TGTGCCAGCAGTTACCCCCAAGACAGGGCGCCGAACACCGGGGAGCTGTTTTTT. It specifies CASSYPQDRAPNTGELFF.

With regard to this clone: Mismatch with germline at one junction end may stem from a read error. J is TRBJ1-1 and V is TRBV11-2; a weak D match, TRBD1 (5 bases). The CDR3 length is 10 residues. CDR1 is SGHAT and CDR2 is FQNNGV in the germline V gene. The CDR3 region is CASSAGRPFF. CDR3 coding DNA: TGTGCCAGCAGCGCGGGACGGCCCTTTTTT.

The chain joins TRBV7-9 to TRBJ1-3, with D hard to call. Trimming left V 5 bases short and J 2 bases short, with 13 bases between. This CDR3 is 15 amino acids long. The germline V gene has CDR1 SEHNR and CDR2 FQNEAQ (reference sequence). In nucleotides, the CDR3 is TGTGCCAGCAGCCTAGGGTCGCAGGCTGGAAACACCATATATTTT. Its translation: CASSLGSQAGNTIYF.

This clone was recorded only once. Here the CDR3 reads CASSQGSAHTDTQYF. CDR3 bases: TGTGCCAGCAGCCAAGGCAGCGCGCACACAGATACGCAGTATTTT. The chain combines TRBV14 with TRBJ2-3; D call uncertain. Germline V gene lookup returns CDR1 SGHDN and CDR2 FVKESK. Trimming removed 1 base at V and 2 bases at J, with 10 bases between. The CDR3 contains 15 residues.

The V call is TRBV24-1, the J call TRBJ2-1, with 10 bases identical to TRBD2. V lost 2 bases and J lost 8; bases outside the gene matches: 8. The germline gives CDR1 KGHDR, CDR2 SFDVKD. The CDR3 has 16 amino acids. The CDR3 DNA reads TGTGCCACCAGTGATTCAGGGACTAGCGCTGGTCATGAGCAGTTCTTC. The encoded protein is CATSDSGTSAGHEQFF.

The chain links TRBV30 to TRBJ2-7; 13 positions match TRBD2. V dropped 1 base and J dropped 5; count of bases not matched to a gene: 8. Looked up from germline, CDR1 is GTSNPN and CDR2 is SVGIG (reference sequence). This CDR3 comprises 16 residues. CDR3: CAWSAPGLAGRDEQYF. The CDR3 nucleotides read TGTGCCTGGAGTGCCCCGGGACTAGCGGGACGGGACGAGCAGTACTTC.

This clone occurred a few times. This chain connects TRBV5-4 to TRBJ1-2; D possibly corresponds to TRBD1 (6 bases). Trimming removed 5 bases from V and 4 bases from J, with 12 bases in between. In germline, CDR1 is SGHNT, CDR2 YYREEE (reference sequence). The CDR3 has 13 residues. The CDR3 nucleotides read TGTGCCAGCAGTCACAGGGACGCCTATGGCTACACCTTC. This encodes CASSHRDAYGYTF.

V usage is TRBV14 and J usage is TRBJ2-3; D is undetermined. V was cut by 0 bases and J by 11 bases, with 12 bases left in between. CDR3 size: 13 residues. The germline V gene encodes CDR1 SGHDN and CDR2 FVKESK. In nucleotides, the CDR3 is TGTGCCAGCAGCCAAGACCCGGTTTCAAGGCAGTATTTT. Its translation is CASSQDPVSRQYF.

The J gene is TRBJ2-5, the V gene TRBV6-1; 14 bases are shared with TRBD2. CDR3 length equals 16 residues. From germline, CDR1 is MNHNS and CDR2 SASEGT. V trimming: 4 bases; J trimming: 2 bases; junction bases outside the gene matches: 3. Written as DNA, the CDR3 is TGTGCCAGCAGTGTACGGACTAGCGGGGGGCAAGAGACCCAGTACTTC. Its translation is CASSVRTSGGQETQYF.

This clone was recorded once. The CDR3 DNA is TGTGCCAGTAGTATAGGGTTCAGGGGTGCCGACACTGAAGCTTTCTTT. It translates to CASSIGFRGADTEAFF. This chain uses TRBV19 with TRBJ1-1, with a weak D call TRBD1 (6 bases). V shed 1 base and J shed 3 bases, with 15 bases lying between them. This CDR3 has 16 amino acids. The germline V gene encodes CDR1 LNHDA and CDR2 SQIVND (reference sequence).

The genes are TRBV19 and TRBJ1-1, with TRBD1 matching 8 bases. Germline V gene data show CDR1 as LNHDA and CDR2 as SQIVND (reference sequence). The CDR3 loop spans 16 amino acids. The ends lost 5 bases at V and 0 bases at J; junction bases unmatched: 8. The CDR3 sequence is CASSSQGAHVNTEAFF. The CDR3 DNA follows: TGTGCCAGTAGTTCCCAGGGGGCTCACGTGAACACTGAAGCTTTCTTT.

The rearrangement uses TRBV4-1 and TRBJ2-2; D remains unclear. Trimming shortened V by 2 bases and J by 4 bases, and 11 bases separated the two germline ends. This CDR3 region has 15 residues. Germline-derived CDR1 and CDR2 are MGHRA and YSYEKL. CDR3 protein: CASSQRESSTGELFF. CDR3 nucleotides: TGCGCCAGCAGCCAACGTGAATCGAGCACCGGGGAGCTGTTTTTT.